The 16 T cell receptor beta chains presented below share a single source sample, sequenced in a study of shared clonotypes between healthy human individuals. This table comes from immunoSEQ multiplex PCR, and its TCRdb copy is limited to in-frame clones, with some not included. The sample consists of about 2.1 million clones, approximately 92% of them appearing once. Naive CD8 cells were CD45RO-negative, positively selected for CCR7, excluding terminally differentiated effector memory CD45RA+ cells. What was sequenced was naive CD8+ T cells from PBMCs. The receptor set was obtained from a man in his late teens or twenties in good health. Some clones in this sample may be carry-over from other donors' samples.

This sequence joins TRBV4-2 and TRBJ2-1, with 11 positions matching TRBD2. The CDR3 contains 17 residues. Trimming cost V 1 base and J 10 bases; bases outside gene matches: 12. From germline, CDR1 is LGHNA and CDR2 YNFKEQ. The chain's CDR3 is CASSQGVDASGRWEQFF. The CDR3 DNA follows: TGTGCCAGCAGCCAAGGGGTCGACGCTAGCGGGAGGTGGGAGCAGTTCTTC.

The genes are TRBV7-2 and TRBJ2-7; D uncertain. V was pared by 8 bases and J by 1 base, with 15 bases between. The CDR3 totals 14 residues. CDR1 SGHTA and CDR2 FQGNSA come from the germline V gene. The CDR3 sequence: CASRRRINSYEQYF. The CDR3 coding sequence is TGTGCCAGCCGAAGACGGATTAATTCCTACGAGCAGTACTTC.

The rearrangement links TRBV19 to TRBJ1-3; D not resolved. The CDR3 runs 15 residues. V was trimmed by 2 bases and J by 0 bases, leaving 8 bases between them. Germline assignment: CDR1 LNHDA and CDR2 SQIVND (reference sequence). The CDR3 sequence is CASSILRGSGNTIYF. The CDR3 nucleotides are TGTGCCAGTAGTATACTGCGGGGCTCTGGAAACACCATATATTTT.

The rearrangement uses TRBV10-3 and TRBJ2-2; D is undetermined. This CDR3 has 16 residues. The germline V and J ends were trimmed by 0 bases and 4 bases, with 12 bases remaining between them. The germline V gene encodes CDR1 ENHRY and CDR2 SYGVKD. The CDR3 DNA sequence: TGTGCCATCAGTGAGTCGAGCGACTCCCTCACCGGGGAGCTGTTTTTT. It translates to CAISESSDSLTGELFF.

The chain is built from TRBV7-9 and TRBJ2-3, with D unclear. This CDR3 has 16 amino acids. Germline-derived CDR1 and CDR2 are SEHNR and FQNEAQ (reference sequence). Trimming removed 1 base from V and 0 bases from J, with 11 bases in between. As DNA, the CDR3 is TGTGCCAGCAGCTTAGGCGAGGCTACTAGCACAGATACGCAGTATTTT. Amino acid sequence: CASSLGEATSTDTQYF.

The gene calls are TRBV19 and TRBJ1-5; D unclear. V lost 6 bases to trimming and J lost 3 bases, with 18 bases between them. The length of the CDR3 is 16 residues. CDR1 is LNHDA and CDR2 is SQIVND in the germline V gene (reference sequence). The CDR3 DNA follows: TGTGCCAGTAGACTCAAGGCCAGTCTAGCCAATCAGCCCCAGCATTTT. It translates to CASRLKASLANQPQHF.

This chain uses TRBV11-2 with TRBJ2-4; 12 nucleotides match TRBD2. Germline-derived CDR1 and CDR2 are SGHAT and FQNNGV. The junction had 6 bases not matched to a gene; V was cut back by 1 base and J by 5 bases. This CDR3 comprises 17 residues. CDR3 residues: CASSLGRLAGGENIQYF. The DNA of the CDR3 is TGTGCCAGCAGCTTAGGACGGCTAGCGGGAGGGGAAAACATTCAGTACTTC.

Concerning this clone itself: The sample holds other DNA sequences that translate to the same CDR3. The chain carries TRBV27 and TRBJ2-7, with 13 bases identical to TRBD2. Trimming at V came to 5 bases and at J to 3 bases, leaving 4 bases not matched to a gene. The CDR3 extends over 15 amino acids. Germline V gene lookup returns CDR1 MNHEY and CDR2 SMNVEV (reference sequence). The CDR3 here is CASSLGLAGVYEQYF. The CDR3 nucleotides read TGTGCCAGCAGTCTAGGACTAGCGGGAGTCTACGAGCAGTACTTC.

The chain links TRBV19 to TRBJ1-1, with D unclear. The CDR3 is made up of 13 amino acids. The V end was cut by 7 bases, the J end by 0 bases, with 9 bases between. Germline values: CDR1 LNHDA, CDR2 SQIVND (reference sequence). The CDR3, as DNA: TGTGCCAGTACTCCCAGGCTGAACACTGAAGCTTTCTTT. Translated, it gives CASTPRLNTEAFF. The whole variable domain, remainder taken from reference TRBV19 and TRBJ1-1, is DGGITQSPKYLFRKEGQNVTLSCEQNLNHDAMYWYRQDPGQGLRLIYYSQIVNDFQKGDIAEGYSVSREKKESFPLTVTSAQKNPTAFYLCASTPRLNTEAFFGQGTRLTVV.

The V and J genes are TRBV19 and TRBJ2-1; D remains ambiguous. V was trimmed by 1 base and J by 5 bases, leaving 9 bases between them. The CDR3 has 14 amino acids. Germline V gene sequence: CDR1 LNHDA, CDR2 SQIVND (reference sequence). The CDR3 region is CASSIVLEHNEQFF. CDR3 nucleotide sequence: TGTGCCAGTAGTATAGTGCTAGAGCACAATGAGCAGTTCTTC.

Only one count was recorded for this clone. The chain uses TRBV5-1 and TRBJ2-7; D not certain. The CDR3 loop spans 13 amino acids. V dropped 4 bases and J dropped 3 bases, with 11 bases sitting between them. The germline V gene has CDR1 SGHRS and CDR2 YFSETQ. The chain's CDR3 is CASSTSPGYEQYF. The CDR3 nucleotides are TGCGCCAGCAGCACAAGCCCGGGCTACGAGCAGTACTTC.

The chain uses TRBV9 and TRBJ1-4; a possible D gene is TRBD1 (5 bases). Trimming took 4 bases from V and 8 from J, leaving 18 bases between them. The CDR3 contains 15 residues. Per the germline V gene, CDR1 is SGDLS and CDR2 is YYNGEE. As DNA, the CDR3 is TGTGCCAGCAGCCCGTCCGGGACGAAGGGAGAAAAACTGTTTTTT. It specifies CASSPSGTKGEKLFF.

This clone was recorded a few times. The chain has TRBV7-3 and TRBJ2-2; unclear D gene. V gave up 5 bases and J gave up 5 bases, with 9 bases separating them. Germline values: CDR1 SGHTA, CDR2 FQGTGA. The CDR3 consists of 13 residues. The chain's CDR3 is CASSQTVTGELFF. DNA for the CDR3: TGTGCCAGCAGCCAAACAGTAACCGGGGAGCTGTTTTTT. The full variable domain, with the rest looked up from reference TRBV7-3 and TRBJ2-2, is GAGVSQTPSNKVTEKGKYVELRCDPISGHTALYWYRQSLGQGPEFLIYFQGTGAADDSGLPNDRFFAVRPEGSVSTLKIQRTERGDSAVYLCASSQTVTGELFFGEGSRLTVL.

This clone has a single count. This chain uses TRBV5-1 with TRBJ2-7; the match to TRBD2 covers 9 bases. From germline, CDR1 is SGHRS and CDR2 YFSETQ. Losses at the gene ends were 4 bases for V and 2 bases for J; bases not matched to a gene: 4. This CDR3 has 14 residues. The DNA of the CDR3 is TGCGCCAGCAGCACCGGGACTAGCCCCTACGAGCAGTACTTC. Its protein product is CASSTGTSPYEQYF. The variable domain in full, completed from reference TRBV5-1 and TRBJ2-7, reads KAGVTQTPRYLIKTRGQQVTLSCSPISGHRSVSWYQQTPGQGLQFLFEYFSETQRNKGNFPGRFSGRQFSNSRSEMNVSTLELGDSALYLCASSTGTSPYEQYFGPGTRLTVT.

The chain is built from TRBV11-2 and TRBJ1-4; TRBD1 agrees at 7 bases. V dropped 5 bases and J dropped 6; count of bases not matched to a gene: 9. This CDR3 contains 15 residues. In germline, CDR1 is SGHAT, CDR2 FQNNGV. CDR3 in DNA: TGTGCCAGCAGCACCACAGGGGAGGTGGATGAAAAACTGTTTTTT. This codes for CASSTTGEVDEKLFF.

V and J are TRBV21-1 and TRBJ1-1; TRBD1, the D gene given by the table, was not confirmed from the DNA. TRBV21-1 is deemed a pseudogene. The CDR3 covers 20 residues. The CDR3 loop reads CASSNYSGGQGARSVTEAFF. In nucleotides, the CDR3 is TGTGCCAGCAGCAATTATTCTGGAGGGCAGGGGGCGAGGAGTGTCACTGAAGCTTTCTTT.